The clone carrying this TCR beta chain has at least ten counts. This record belongs to a study of molecular identifiers for immune sequencing clone quantification. Preparation methods for the bulk TCR libraries were those previously described, with listed TCR primers. TCRdb re-called the PCR reads through MiXCR, storing one row per CDR3 protein. The sample records just under 65,000 distinct CDR3 sequences, around 17% being singletons. This clonotype was obtained from a human donor in good health. Some libraries in this study had Jurkat cell RNA spiked in. Sequencing was performed on naive CD8+ T cells from blood, with Jurkat cell RNA spiked in. The subset is: FACS-sorted CD8+CD4-CCR7+CD45RA+ naive T cells.

Here the CDR3 DNA reads TGTGCCATCCTCAAGCGCGATGCAGACCCCTACTATGGCTACACCTTC. Protein product: CAILKRDADPYYGYTF. V is TRBV19 and J is TRBJ1-2, with D unclear. Trimming removed 10 bases from V and 3 bases from J, with 24 bases in between. This CDR3 is built from 16 residues. CDR1 is LNHDA, CDR2 SQIVND, per germline (reference sequence).